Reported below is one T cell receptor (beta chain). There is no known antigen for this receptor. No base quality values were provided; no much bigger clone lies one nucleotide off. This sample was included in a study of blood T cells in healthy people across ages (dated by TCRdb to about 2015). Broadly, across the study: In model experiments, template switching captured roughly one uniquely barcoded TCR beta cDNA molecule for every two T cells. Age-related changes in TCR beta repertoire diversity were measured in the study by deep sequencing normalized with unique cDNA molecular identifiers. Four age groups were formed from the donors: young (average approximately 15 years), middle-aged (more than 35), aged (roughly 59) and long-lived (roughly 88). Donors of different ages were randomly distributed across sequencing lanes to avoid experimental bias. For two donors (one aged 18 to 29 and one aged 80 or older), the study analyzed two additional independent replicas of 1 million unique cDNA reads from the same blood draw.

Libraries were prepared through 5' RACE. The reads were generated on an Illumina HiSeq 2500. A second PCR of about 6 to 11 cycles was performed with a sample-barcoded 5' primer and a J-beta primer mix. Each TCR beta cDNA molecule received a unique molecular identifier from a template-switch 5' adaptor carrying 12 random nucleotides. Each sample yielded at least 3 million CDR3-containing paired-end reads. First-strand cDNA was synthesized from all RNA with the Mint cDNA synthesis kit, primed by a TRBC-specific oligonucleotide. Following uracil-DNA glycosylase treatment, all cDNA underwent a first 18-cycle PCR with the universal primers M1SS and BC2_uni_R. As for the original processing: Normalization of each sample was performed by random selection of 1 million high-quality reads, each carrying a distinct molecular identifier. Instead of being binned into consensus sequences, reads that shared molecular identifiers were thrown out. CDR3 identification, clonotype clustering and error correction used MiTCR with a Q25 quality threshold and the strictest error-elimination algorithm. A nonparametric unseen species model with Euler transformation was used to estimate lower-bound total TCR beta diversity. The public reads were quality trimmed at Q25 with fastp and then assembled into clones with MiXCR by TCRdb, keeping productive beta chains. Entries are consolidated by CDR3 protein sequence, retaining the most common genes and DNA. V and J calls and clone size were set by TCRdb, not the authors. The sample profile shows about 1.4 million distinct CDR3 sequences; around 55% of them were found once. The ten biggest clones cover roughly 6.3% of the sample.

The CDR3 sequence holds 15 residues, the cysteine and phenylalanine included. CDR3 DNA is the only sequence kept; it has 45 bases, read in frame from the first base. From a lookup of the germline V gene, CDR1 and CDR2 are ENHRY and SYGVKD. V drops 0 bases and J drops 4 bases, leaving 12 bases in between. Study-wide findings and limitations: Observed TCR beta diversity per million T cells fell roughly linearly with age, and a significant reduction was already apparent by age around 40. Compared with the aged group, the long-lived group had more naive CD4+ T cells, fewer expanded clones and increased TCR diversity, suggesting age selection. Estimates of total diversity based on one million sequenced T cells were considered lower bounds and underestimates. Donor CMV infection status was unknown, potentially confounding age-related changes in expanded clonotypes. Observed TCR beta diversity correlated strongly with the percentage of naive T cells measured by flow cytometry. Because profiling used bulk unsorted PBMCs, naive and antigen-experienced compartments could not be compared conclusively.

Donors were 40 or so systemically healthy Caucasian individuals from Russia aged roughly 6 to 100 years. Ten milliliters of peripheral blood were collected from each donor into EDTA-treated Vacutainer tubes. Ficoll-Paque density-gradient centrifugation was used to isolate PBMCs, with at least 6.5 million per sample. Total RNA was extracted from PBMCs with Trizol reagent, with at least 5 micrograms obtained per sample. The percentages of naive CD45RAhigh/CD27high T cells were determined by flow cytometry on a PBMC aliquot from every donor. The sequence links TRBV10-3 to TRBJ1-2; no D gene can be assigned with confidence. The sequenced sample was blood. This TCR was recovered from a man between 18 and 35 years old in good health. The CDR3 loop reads CAISESSDTGYGYTF. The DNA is TGTGCCATCAGTGAGTCCTCTGACACCGGCTATGGCTACACCTTC.